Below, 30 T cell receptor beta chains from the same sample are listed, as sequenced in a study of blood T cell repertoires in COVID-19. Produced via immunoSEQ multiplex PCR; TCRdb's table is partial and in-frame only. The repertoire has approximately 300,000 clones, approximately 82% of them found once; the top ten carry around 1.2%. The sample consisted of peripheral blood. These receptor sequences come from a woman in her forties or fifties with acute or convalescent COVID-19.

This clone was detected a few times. CDR3 sequence: CTIDQATNTEAFF. Here the CDR3 DNA reads TGCACCATCGACCAGGCGACAAACACTGAAGCTTTCTTT. The chain combines TRBV29-1 with TRBJ1-1; no firm D call. Germline CDR1 is SQVTM and CDR2 is ANQGSEA. The CDR3 totals 13 residues.

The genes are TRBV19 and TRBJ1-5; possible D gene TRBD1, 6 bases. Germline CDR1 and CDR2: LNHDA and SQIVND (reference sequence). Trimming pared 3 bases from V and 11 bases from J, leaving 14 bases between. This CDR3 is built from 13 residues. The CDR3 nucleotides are TGTGCCAGTAGTATTGGGACATTCGGGTCCCAGCATTTT. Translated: CASSIGTFGSQHF.

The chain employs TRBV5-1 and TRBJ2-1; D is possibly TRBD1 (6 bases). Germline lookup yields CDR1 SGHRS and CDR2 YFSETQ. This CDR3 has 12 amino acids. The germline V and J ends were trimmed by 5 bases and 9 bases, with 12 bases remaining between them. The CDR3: CASSTGLSEQFF. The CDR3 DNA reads TGCGCCAGCAGTACAGGGCTCTCTGAGCAGTTCTTC.

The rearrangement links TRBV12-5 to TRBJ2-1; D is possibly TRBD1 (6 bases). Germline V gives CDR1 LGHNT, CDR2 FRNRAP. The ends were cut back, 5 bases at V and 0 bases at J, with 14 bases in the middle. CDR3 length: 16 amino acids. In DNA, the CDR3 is TGTGCTAGTGGTAGTTCCAGGGGCGGCTCCTACAATGAGCAGTTCTTC. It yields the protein CASGSSRGGSYNEQFF.

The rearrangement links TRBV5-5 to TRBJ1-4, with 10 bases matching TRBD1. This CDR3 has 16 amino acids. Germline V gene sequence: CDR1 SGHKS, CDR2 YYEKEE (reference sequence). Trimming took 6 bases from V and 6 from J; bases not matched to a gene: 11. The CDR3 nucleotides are TGTGCCAGCACCGCCAGCGTCGGGACAGGGGATGAAAAACTGTTTTTT. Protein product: CASTASVGTGDEKLFF.

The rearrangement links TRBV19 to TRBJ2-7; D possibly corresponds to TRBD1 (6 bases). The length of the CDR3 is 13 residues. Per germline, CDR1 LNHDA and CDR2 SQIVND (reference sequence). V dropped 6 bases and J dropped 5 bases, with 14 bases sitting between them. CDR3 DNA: TGTGCCAGTAGCTCGACAGGAAAGGACGAGCAGTACTTC. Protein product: CASSSTGKDEQYF.

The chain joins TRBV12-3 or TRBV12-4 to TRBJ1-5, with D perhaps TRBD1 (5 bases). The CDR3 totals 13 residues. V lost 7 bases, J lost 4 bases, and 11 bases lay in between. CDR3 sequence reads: CASMLSGNQPQHF. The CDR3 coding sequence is TGTGCCAGCATGCTGTCAGGGAATCAGCCCCAGCATTTT.

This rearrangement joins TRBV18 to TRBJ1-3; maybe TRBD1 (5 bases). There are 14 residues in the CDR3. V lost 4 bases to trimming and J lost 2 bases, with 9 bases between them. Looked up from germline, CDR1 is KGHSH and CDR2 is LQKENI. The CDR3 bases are TGTGCCAGCTCACACCAGGGAACTGGAAACACCATATATTTT. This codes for CASSHQGTGNTIYF.

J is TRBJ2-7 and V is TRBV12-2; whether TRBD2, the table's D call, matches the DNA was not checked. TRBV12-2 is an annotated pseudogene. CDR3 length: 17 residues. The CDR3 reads CASRLGETSGGVNEQYV. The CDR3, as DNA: TGTGCAAGTCGCTTAGGAGAGACTAGCGGGGGGGTAAACGAGCAGTACGTC.

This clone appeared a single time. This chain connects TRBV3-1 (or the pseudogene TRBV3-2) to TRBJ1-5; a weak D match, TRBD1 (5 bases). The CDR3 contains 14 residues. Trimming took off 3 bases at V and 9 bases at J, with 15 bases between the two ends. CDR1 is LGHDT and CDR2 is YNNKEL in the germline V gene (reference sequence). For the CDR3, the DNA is TGTGCCAGCAGCCAGTCGACTCAGGGCTGGCCCCAGCATTTT. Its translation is CASSQSTQGWPQHF.

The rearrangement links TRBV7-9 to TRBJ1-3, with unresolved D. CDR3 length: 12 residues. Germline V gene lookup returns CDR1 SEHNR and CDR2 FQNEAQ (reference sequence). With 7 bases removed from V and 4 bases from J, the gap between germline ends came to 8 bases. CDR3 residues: CASNAGGNTIYF. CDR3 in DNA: TGTGCCAGCAACGCGGGGGGAAACACCATATATTTT. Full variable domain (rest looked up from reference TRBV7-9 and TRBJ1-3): DTGVSQNPRHKITKRGQNVTFRCDPISEHNRLYWYRQTLGQGPEFLTYFQNEAQLEKSRLLSDRFSAERPKGSFSTLEIQRTEQGDSAMYLCASNAGGNTIYFGEGSWLTVV.

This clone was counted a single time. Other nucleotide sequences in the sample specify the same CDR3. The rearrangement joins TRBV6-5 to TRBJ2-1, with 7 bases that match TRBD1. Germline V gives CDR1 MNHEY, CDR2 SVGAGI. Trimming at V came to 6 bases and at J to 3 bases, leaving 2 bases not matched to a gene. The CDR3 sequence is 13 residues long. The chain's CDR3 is CASSRDSYNEQFF. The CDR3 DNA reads TGTGCCAGCAGCAGGGACAGCTACAATGAGCAGTTCTTC.

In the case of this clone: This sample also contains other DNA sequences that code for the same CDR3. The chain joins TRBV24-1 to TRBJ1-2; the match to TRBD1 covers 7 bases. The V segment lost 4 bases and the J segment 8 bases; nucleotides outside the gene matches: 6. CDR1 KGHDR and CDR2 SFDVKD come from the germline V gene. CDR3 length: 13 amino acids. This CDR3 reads CATSDNRGLGYTF. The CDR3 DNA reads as TGTGCCACCAGTGACAACAGGGGATTAGGCTACACCTTC.

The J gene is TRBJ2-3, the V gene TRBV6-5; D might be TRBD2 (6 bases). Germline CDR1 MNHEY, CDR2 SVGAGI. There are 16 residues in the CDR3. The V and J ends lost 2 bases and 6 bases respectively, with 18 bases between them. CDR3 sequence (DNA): TGTGCCAGCAGTTACGGGTATTCGGGAGCGAGGGATACGCAGTATTTT. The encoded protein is CASSYGYSGARDTQYF.

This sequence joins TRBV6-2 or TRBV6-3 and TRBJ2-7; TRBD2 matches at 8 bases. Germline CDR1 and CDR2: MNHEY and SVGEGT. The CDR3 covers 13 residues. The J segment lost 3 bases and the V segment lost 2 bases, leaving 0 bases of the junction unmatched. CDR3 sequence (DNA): TGTGCCAGCAGTTACGCGGGAGGCTACGAGCAGTACTTC. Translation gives CASSYAGGYEQYF.

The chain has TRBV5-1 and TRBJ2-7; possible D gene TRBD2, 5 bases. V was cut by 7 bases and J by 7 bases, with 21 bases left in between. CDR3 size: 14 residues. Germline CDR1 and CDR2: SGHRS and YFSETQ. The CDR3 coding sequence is TGCGCCAGCTCCGAGGACGGGGTTGATGGAGAGCAGTACGTC. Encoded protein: CASSEDGVDGEQYV.

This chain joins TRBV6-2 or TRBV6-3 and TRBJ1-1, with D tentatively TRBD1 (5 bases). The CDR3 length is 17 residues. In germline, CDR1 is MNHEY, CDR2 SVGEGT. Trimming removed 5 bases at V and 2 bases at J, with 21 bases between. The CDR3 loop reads CASSTDLDRKGNTEAFF. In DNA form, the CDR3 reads TGTGCCAGCAGTACCGACCTAGACAGAAAGGGAAACACTGAAGCTTTCTTT.

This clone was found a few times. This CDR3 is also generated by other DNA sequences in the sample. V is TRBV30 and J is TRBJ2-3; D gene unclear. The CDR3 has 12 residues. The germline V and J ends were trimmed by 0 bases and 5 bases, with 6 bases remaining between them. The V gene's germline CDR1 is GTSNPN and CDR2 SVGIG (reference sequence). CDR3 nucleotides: TGTGCCTGGAGTGTAGCCCGAGATACGCAGTATTTT. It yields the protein CAWSVARDTQYF.

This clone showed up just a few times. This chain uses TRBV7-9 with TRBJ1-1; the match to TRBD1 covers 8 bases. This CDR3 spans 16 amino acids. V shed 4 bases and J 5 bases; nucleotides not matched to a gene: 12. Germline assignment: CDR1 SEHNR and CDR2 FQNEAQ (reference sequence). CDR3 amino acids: CASSSPPTTGDTEAFF. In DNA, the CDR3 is TGTGCCAGCAGCTCTCCCCCCACGACAGGGGATACTGAAGCTTTCTTT.

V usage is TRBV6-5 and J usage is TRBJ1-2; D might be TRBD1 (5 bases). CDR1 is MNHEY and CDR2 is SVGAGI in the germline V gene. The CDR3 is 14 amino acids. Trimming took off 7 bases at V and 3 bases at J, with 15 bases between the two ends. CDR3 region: CASTRRGVDYGYTF. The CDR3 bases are TGTGCCAGCACCCGGCGGGGCGTTGACTATGGCTACACCTTC.

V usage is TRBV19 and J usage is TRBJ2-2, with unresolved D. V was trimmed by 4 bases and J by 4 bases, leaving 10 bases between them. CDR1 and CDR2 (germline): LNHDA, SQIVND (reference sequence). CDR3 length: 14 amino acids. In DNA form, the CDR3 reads TGTGCCAGTAGTAGGAGCAGAGGCACCGGGGAGCTGTTTTTT. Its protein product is CASSRSRGTGELFF.

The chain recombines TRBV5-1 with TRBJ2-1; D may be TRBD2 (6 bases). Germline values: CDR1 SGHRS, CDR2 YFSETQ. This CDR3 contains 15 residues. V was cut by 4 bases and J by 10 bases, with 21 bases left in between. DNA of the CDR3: TGCGCCAGCAGCCCCGAGGGGAGGCGGATTGAAGAGCAGTTCTTC. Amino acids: CASSPEGRRIEEQFF. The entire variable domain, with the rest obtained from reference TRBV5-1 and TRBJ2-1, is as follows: KAGVTQTPRYLIKTRGQQVTLSCSPISGHRSVSWYQQTPGQGLQFLFEYFSETQRNKGNFPGRFSGRQFSNSRSEMNVSTLELGDSALYLCASSPEGRRIEEQFFGPGTRLTVL.

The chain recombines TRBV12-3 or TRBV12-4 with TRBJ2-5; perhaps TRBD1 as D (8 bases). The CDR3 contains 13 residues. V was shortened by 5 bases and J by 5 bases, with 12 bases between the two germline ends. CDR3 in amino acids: CASSDRGGETQYF. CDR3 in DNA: TGTGCCAGCAGTGACAGGGGAGGGGAGACCCAGTACTTC.

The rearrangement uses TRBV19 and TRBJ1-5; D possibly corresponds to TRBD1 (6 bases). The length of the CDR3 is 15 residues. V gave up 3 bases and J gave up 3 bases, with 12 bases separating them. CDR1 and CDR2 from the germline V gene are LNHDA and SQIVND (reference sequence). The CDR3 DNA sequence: TGTGCCAGTAGTATTTCGGCAGGGGTCAATCAGCCCCAGCATTTT. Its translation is CASSISAGVNQPQHF.

CDR3 sequence reads: CASSQGVTQETQYF. CDR3 DNA sequence: TGTGCCAGTAGCCAAGGGGTCACCCAAGAGACCCAGTACTTC. V and J are TRBV19 and TRBJ2-5, with a weak D call TRBD1 (5 bases). Deletions cut 6 bases from V and 1 base from J, with 12 bases between. This CDR3 comprises 14 residues. Per the germline V gene, CDR1 is LNHDA and CDR2 is SQIVND (reference sequence).

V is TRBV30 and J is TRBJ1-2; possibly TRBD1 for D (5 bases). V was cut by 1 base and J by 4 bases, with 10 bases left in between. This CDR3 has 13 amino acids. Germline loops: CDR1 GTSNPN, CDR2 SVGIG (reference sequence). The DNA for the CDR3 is TGTGCCTGGAGTGATGACCAGGGCTATGGCTACACCTTC. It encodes CAWSDDQGYGYTF.

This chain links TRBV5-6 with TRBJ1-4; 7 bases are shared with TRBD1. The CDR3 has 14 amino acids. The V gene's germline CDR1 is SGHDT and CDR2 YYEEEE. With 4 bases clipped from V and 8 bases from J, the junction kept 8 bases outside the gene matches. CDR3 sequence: CASSARQGNEKLFF. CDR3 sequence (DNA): TGTGCCAGCAGCGCCCGACAGGGTAACGAAAAACTGTTTTTT. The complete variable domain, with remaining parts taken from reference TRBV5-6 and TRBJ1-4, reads DAGVTQSPTHLIKTRGQQVTLRCSPKSGHDTVSWYQQALGQGPQFIFQYYEEEERQRGNFPDRFSGHQFPNYSSELNVNALLLGDSALYLCASSARQGNEKLFFGSGTQLSVL.

The CDR3 DNA sequence: TGTGCCAGCAGCCTTTGGACAGCACAAGAGACCCAGTACTTC. Protein: CASSLWTAQETQYF. This chain uses TRBV5-6 with TRBJ2-5; D is possibly TRBD1 (6 bases). V gave up 4 bases and J gave up 2 bases, with 12 bases separating them. The CDR3 consists of 14 residues. CDR1 and CDR2 (germline): SGHDT, YYEEEE.

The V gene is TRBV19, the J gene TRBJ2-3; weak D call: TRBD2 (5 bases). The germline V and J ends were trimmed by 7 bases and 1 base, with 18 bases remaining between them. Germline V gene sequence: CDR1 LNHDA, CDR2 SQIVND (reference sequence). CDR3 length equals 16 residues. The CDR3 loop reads CASIPPNGERTDTQYF. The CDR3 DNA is TGTGCCAGTATCCCCCCTAACGGGGAACGCACAGATACGCAGTATTTT.

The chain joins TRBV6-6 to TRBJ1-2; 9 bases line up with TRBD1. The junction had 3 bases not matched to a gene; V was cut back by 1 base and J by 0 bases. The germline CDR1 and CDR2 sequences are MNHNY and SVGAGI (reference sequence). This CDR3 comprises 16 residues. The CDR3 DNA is TGTGCCAGCAGTTACTTAAGACAGGGGGCTAACTATGGCTACACCTTC. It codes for CASSYLRQGANYGYTF.